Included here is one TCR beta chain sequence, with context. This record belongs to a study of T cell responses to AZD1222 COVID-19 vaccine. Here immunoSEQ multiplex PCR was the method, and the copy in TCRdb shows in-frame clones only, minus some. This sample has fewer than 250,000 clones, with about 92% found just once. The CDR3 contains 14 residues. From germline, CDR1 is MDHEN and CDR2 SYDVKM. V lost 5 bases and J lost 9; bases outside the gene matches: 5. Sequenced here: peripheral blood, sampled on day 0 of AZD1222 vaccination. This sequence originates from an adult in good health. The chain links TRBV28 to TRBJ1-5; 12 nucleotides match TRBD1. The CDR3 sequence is CASSSPGQGAPQHF. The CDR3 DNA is TGTGCCAGCAGTAGTCCGGGACAGGGGGCGCCCCAGCATTTT.